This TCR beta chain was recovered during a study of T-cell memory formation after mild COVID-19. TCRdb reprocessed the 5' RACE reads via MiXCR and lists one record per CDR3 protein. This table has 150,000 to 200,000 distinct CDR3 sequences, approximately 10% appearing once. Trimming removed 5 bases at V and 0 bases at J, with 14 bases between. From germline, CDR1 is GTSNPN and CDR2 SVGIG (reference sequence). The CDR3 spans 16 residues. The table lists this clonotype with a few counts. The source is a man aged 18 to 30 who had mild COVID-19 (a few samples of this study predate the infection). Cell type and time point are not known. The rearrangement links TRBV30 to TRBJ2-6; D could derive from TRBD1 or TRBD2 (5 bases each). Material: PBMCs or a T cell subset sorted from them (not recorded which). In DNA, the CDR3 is TGTGCCTGGGACCGGGACGGAAGCTCTGGGGCCAACGTCCTGACTTTC. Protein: CAWDRDGSSGANVLTF.